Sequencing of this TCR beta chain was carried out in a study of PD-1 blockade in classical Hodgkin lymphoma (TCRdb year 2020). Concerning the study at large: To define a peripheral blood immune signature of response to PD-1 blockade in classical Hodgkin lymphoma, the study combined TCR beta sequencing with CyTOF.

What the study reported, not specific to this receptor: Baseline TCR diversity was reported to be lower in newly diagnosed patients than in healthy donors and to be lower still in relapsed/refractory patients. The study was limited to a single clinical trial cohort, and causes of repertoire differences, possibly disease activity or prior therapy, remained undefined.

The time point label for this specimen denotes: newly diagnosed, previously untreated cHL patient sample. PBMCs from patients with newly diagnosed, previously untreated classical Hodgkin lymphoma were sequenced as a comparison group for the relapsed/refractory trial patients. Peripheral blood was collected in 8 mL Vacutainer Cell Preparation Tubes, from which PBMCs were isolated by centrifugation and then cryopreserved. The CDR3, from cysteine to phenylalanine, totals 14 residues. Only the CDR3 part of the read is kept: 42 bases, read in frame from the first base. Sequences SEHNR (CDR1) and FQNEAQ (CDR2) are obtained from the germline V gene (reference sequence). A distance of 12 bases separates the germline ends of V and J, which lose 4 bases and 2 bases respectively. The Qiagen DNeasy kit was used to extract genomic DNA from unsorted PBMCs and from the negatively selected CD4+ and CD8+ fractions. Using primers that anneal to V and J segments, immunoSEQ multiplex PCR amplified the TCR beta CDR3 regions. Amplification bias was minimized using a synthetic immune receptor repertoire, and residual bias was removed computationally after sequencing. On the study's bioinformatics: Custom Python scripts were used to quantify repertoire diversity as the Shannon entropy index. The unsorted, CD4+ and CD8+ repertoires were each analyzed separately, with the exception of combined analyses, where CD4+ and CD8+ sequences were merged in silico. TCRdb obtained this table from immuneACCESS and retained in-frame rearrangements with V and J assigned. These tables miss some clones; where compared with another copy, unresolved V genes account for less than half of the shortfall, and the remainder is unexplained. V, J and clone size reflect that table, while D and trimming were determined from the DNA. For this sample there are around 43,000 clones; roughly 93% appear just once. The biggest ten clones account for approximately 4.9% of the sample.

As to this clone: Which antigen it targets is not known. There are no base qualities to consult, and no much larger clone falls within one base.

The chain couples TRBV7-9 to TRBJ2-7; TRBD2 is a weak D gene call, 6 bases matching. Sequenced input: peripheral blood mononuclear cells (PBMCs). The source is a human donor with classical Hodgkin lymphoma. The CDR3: CASSSGTLTYEQYF. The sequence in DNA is TGTGCCAGCAGCTCCGGGACTCTAACCTACGAGCAGTACTTC.